The 15 T cell receptor beta chains below all came from one sample that was sequenced in a study of blood T cell repertoires in COVID-19. Produced via immunoSEQ multiplex PCR; TCRdb's table is partial and in-frame only. This table holds over 100,000 clones, 65% to 90% found once. Source material: peripheral blood. The receptor source for this set is a woman aged 60 to 75 with active or convalescent COVID-19.

V is TRBV28 and J is TRBJ1-2; D remains ambiguous. Between the trimmed V and J ends, which lost 4 bases and 4 bases, there was a span of 7 bases. This CDR3 is 12 amino acids long. Germline CDR1 reads MDHEN; CDR2 reads SYDVKM. CDR3 nucleotide sequence: TGTGCCAGCAGTTCATCTAGCTATGGCTACACCTTC. It encodes CASSSSSYGYTF.

The chain joins TRBV28 to TRBJ1-2; D remains ambiguous. The germline V gene encodes CDR1 MDHEN and CDR2 SYDVKM. V lost 2 bases and J lost 0, with 7 bases in between. The CDR3 sequence is 14 residues long. CDR3 DNA sequence: TGTGCCAGCAGTTTACATTTAGCTAACTATGGCTACACCTTC. This encodes CASSLHLANYGYTF.

There are a few counts of this clone. The gene calls are TRBV11-3 and TRBJ2-3, with a tentative D call TRBD2 (5 bases). Germline V CDR1 and CDR2: SGHNT, YENEEA. This CDR3 is built from 15 residues. Trimming took 10 bases from V and 3 from J, leaving 20 bases between them. CDR3 residues: CANSNPLGATDTQYF. CDR3 sequence (DNA): TGTGCCAACTCAAACCCCCTGGGAGCTACAGATACGCAGTATTTT.

This clone was observed at least ten times. Written as DNA, the CDR3 is TGTGCCAGCAGTTTAGAGGGAGGGCCATATGAAAAACTGTTTTTT. This encodes CASSLEGGPYEKLFF. This chain joins TRBV27 and TRBJ1-4; D not resolved. V was clipped by 2 bases and J by 6 bases, with 13 bases between them. The germline gives CDR1 MNHEY, CDR2 SMNVEV (reference sequence). This CDR3 has 15 amino acids.

CDR3 bases: TGTGCCAGCACCACCACAACTAGCGGGAGAGGATACGAGCAGTACTTC. It specifies CASTTTTSGRGYEQYF. The chain links TRBV28 to TRBJ2-7; TRBD2 matches at 11 bases. Germline V lookup: CDR1 MDHEN, CDR2 SYDVKM. The CDR3 has 16 residues. With V trimmed by 7 bases and J by 4 bases, 12 bases remained unmatched.

This clone appeared a few times. The rearrangement joins TRBV11-3 to TRBJ2-3; 8 bases agree with TRBD2. After removal of 0 bases from V and 1 base from J, the junction contained 9 bases not matched to a gene. Germline V gene lookup returns CDR1 SGHNT and CDR2 YENEEA. The length of the CDR3 is 18 residues. The CDR3 nucleotides are TGTGCCAGCAGCTTAGACCGGGGGGGCCGCTCGGGCACAGATACGCAGTATTTT. This codes for CASSLDRGGRSGTDTQYF.

The CDR3 DNA reads as TGCGCCAGCTCCCCAAGCGGGCCTCAGGTTACGCAGTATTTT. Its protein product is CASSPSGPQVTQYF. This chain connects TRBV5-1 to TRBJ2-3; weak D call: TRBD2 (6 bases). CDR1 is SGHRS, CDR2 YFSETQ, per germline. The V gene lost 7 bases and the J gene lost 8 bases, with 20 bases spanning the gap. CDR3 length equals 14 residues.

The chain carries TRBV3-1 (or the pseudogene TRBV3-2) and TRBJ1-5, with 8 bases matching TRBD1. The ends lost 6 bases at V and 7 bases at J; junction bases unmatched: 8. The length of the CDR3 is 14 residues. CDR1 LGHDT and CDR2 YNNKEL come from the germline V gene (reference sequence). The DNA for the CDR3 is TGTGCCAGCAGTCGGACAGGGAAAGGACAGCCCCAGCATTTT. Its translation: CASSRTGKGQPQHF.

V gene TRBV4-2 combines with J gene TRBJ2-1; the D gene is possibly TRBD2 (5 bases). Germline assignment: CDR1 LGHNA and CDR2 YNFKEQ. The CDR3 contains 16 residues. Deletions cut 5 bases from V and 2 bases from J, with 16 bases between. CDR3 sequence reads: CASSVGPGNPYNEQFF. In DNA, the CDR3 is TGTGCCAGCAGCGTAGGCCCCGGGAACCCCTACAATGAGCAGTTCTTC.

This chain connects TRBV24-1 to TRBJ2-1; 7 positions match TRBD2. V was pared by 0 bases and J by 6 bases, with 10 bases of the junction left unmatched. This CDR3 comprises 17 residues. In germline, CDR1 is KGHDR, CDR2 SFDVKD. This CDR3 is CATSDLRPAGAGNEQFF. The CDR3 DNA is TGTGCCACCAGTGATTTGAGGCCCGCGGGAGCAGGCAATGAGCAGTTCTTC.

This clone was picked up many times. The chain combines TRBV6-5 with TRBJ1-5, with 7 bases aligning to TRBD1. The CDR3 is 14 amino acids. Trimming cost V 7 bases and J 1 base; bases outside gene matches: 4. Germline assignment: CDR1 MNHEY and CDR2 SVGAGI. For the CDR3, the DNA is TGTGCCAGCAACTACAGGGGAAGCAATCAGCCCCAGCATTTT. Amino acids: CASNYRGSNQPQHF.

The V gene is TRBV2, the J gene TRBJ1-5, with TRBD1 matching 9 bases. The germline V gene has CDR1 SNHLY and CDR2 FYNNEI. The ends lost 7 bases at V and 0 bases at J; junction bases unmatched: 13. The CDR3 contains 18 residues. CDR3 coding DNA: TGTGCCAGCACCAAAGACCGGGACAGGGACCCTAGCAATCAGCCCCAGCATTTT. Translating gives CASTKDRDRDPSNQPQHF. The full variable domain, with the rest looked up from reference TRBV2 and TRBJ1-5, is EPEVTQTPSHQVTQMGQEVILRCVPISNHLYFYWYRQILGQKVEFLVSFYNNEISEKSEIFDDQFSVERPDGSNFTLKIRSTKLEDSAMYFCASTKDRDRDPSNQPQHFGDGTRLSIL.

J is TRBJ2-5 and V is TRBV4-3, with D maybe TRBD1 (5 bases). Per the germline V gene, CDR1 is LGHNA and CDR2 is YSLEER. This CDR3 is 13 amino acids long. V was trimmed by 4 bases and J by 5 bases, leaving 11 bases between them. CDR3 sequence (DNA): TGCGCCAGCAGCCCAGGGTATGGGGAGACCCAGTACTTC. This encodes CASSPGYGETQYF.

The rearrangement joins TRBV11-3 to TRBJ2-5; 10 bases fit TRBD1. After removal of 6 bases from V and 5 bases from J, the junction contained 12 bases not matched to a gene. Germline lookup yields CDR1 SGHNT and CDR2 YENEEA. The CDR3 has 16 residues. The CDR3 region has the DNA TGTGCCAGCAGTGGGCTGGGACAGGGGAAATCGGAGACCCAGTACTTC. It is translated as CASSGLGQGKSETQYF. The full variable domain, with the rest looked up from reference TRBV11-3 and TRBJ2-5, is EAGVVQSPRYKIIEKKQPVAFWCNPISGHNTLYWYLQNLGQGPELLIRYENEEAVDDSQLPKDRFSAERLKGVDSTLKIQPAELGDSAVYLCASSGLGQGKSETQYFGPGTRLLVL.

V usage is TRBV3-1 (or the pseudogene TRBV3-2) and J usage is TRBJ2-5; 8 nucleotides agree with TRBD1. CDR1 LGHDT and CDR2 YNNKEL come from the germline V gene (reference sequence). CDR3 size: 14 residues. The junction had 6 bases not matched to a gene; V was cut back by 4 bases and J by 5 bases. The CDR3 bases are TGTGCCAGCAGCCTTTGGACAGGGATGGAGACCCAGTACTTC. It encodes CASSLWTGMETQYF.